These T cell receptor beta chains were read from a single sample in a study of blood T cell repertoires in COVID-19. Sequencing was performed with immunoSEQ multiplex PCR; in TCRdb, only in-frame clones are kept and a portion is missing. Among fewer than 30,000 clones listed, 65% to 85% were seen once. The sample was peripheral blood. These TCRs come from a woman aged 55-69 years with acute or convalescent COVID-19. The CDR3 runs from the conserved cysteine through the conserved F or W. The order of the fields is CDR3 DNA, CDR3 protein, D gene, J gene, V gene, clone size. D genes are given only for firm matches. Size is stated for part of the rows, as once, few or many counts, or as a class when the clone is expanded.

cdr3_nt: TGTGCCAGCAGCTCAAACAGGGGCGAAGAGACCCAGTACTTC
cdr3_aa: CASSSNRGEETQYF
d_call: TRBD1
j_call: TRBJ2-5
v_call: TRBV7-3
clone_size: once

cdr3_nt: TGTGCCAGTAGTATAACAGGGGGAAAACTGTTTTTT
cdr3_aa: CASSITGGKLFF
d_call: TRBD1
j_call: TRBJ1-4
v_call: TRBV19
clone_size: -

cdr3_nt: TGTGCCACCAGTGACCCCGCGGCTGGGGGCGTCAATCAGCCCCAGCATTTT
cdr3_aa: CATSDPAAGGVNQPQHF
d_call: -
j_call: TRBJ1-5
v_call: TRBV24-1
clone_size: few

cdr3_nt: TGCGCCAGCAGCTTAGGGAGCCCAGATACGCAGTATTTT
cdr3_aa: CASSLGSPDTQYF
d_call: -
j_call: TRBJ2-3
v_call: TRBV5-1
clone_size: -

cdr3_nt: TGCGCCAGCTCCGGATGGAAGGGAGGTGAAAAACTGTTTTTT
cdr3_aa: CASSGWKGGEKLFF
d_call: -
j_call: TRBJ1-4
v_call: TRBV4-1
clone_size: -

cdr3_nt: TGTGCCAGCAGTTTAGGGCTAGCGGGGGGGCCTCTAGCTTTAGATACGCAGTATTTT
cdr3_aa: CASSLGLAGGPLALDTQYF
d_call: TRBD2
j_call: TRBJ2-3
v_call: TRBV28
clone_size: -

cdr3_nt: TGTGCCAGCAGCTTACAAGTTAACTATGGCTACACCTTC
cdr3_aa: CASSLQVNYGYTF
d_call: -
j_call: TRBJ1-2
v_call: TRBV5-6
clone_size: -

cdr3_nt: TGTGCCAGCTCACCTCCAGGGGGCCTTTCTGGAAACACCATATATTTT
cdr3_aa: CASSPPGGLSGNTIYF
d_call: TRBD1
j_call: TRBJ1-3
v_call: TRBV18
clone_size: -

cdr3_nt: TGTGCCAGCAGCCAGGGACAGGGAAACTATGGCTACACCTTC
cdr3_aa: CASSQGQGNYGYTF
d_call: TRBD1
j_call: TRBJ1-2
v_call: TRBV3-1/TRBV3-2
clone_size: -

cdr3_nt: TGCGCCAGCAGCTTGAGGCCTGGGGGCCTGGCTAACTATGGCTACACCTTC
cdr3_aa: CASSLRPGGLANYGYTF
d_call: -
j_call: TRBJ1-2
v_call: TRBV5-1
clone_size: -

cdr3_nt: TGTGCCAGCAGCCAAGGGACAGGGACTGAAGCTTTCTTT
cdr3_aa: CASSQGTGTEAFF
d_call: TRBD1
j_call: TRBJ1-1
v_call: TRBV14
clone_size: -

cdr3_nt: TGTGCCAGCACCTGGGGGGAGGGCTATTCACCCCTCCACTTT
cdr3_aa: CASTWGEGYSPLHF
d_call: -
j_call: TRBJ1-6
v_call: TRBV6-6
clone_size: -

cdr3_nt: TGTGCCAGCAGAGCTAATACAGGGAAAATTAACTATGGCTACACCTTC
cdr3_aa: CASRANTGKINYGYTF
d_call: -
j_call: TRBJ1-2
v_call: TRBV2
clone_size: -

cdr3_nt: TGTGCCAGCAGCTTACGTTTGACAGGAAAAGTAGAGACCCAGTACTTC
cdr3_aa: CASSLRLTGKVETQYF
d_call: -
j_call: TRBJ2-5
v_call: TRBV14
clone_size: -

cdr3_nt: TGTGCCAGCAGCTCCCAATATAATTCACCCCTCCACTTT
cdr3_aa: CASSSQYNSPLHF
d_call: -
j_call: TRBJ1-6
v_call: TRBV5-4
clone_size: few

cdr3_nt: TGTGCCAGCAGCCGACAACAGGGAGGCAATCAGCCCCAGCATTTT
cdr3_aa: CASSRQQGGNQPQHF
d_call: -
j_call: TRBJ1-5
v_call: TRBV2
clone_size: -

cdr3_nt: TGCGCCAGCAGCCATATGTCAGGGTGGTCCTACGAGCAGTACTTC
cdr3_aa: CASSHMSGWSYEQYF
d_call: -
j_call: TRBJ2-7
v_call: TRBV4-1
clone_size: once

cdr3_nt: TGTGCCAGCAGCCCCCTAGGACAGTCAAGAGAGTCCACCCAGTACTTC
cdr3_aa: CASSPLGQSRESTQYF
d_call: -
j_call: TRBJ2-5
v_call: TRBV21-1
clone_size: -

cdr3_nt: TGCGCCAGCAGCACGGGACAGGGGGACCAAAACATTCAGTACTTC
cdr3_aa: CASSTGQGDQNIQYF
d_call: TRBD1
j_call: TRBJ2-4
v_call: TRBV5-1
clone_size: -

cdr3_nt: TGTGCCAGCAGTTACGGGACAGGGGATAGCAATCAGCCCCAGCATTTT
cdr3_aa: CASSYGTGDSNQPQHF
d_call: TRBD1
j_call: TRBJ1-5
v_call: TRBV2
clone_size: -

cdr3_nt: TGTGCCAGCAGAGAGAGCGGGGCGAACACCGGGGAGCTGTTTTTT
cdr3_aa: CASRESGANTGELFF
d_call: TRBD2
j_call: TRBJ2-2
v_call: TRBV2
clone_size: -

cdr3_nt: TGTGCCGTCCACAGGGGTCAGAACTATGGCTACACCTTC
cdr3_aa: CAVHRGQNYGYTF
d_call: TRBD1
j_call: TRBJ1-2
v_call: TRBV30
clone_size: -